This T cell receptor (beta chain) was retrieved from a study of Ad26.COV2.S vaccination and SARS-CoV-2 variants. The overall study: The Ad26.COV2.S arm of the COV1001 trial was where the donor was placed.

About this clone itself: Its target is not known.

Trimming pared 4 bases from V and 5 bases from J, leaving 17 bases between. Germline V gives CDR1 PRHDT, CDR2 FYEKMQ (reference sequence). The CDR3 sequence is 15 residues long. Notes on the study in general: In vaccinated individuals, spike-specific CD8+ and CD4+ T cell responses reportedly displayed substantial breadth. Analyses of TCR breadth and depth may have underestimated total T cell responses.

Clones were sequenced by immunoSEQ multiplex PCR, and TCRdb holds only the in-frame ones, with some missing. The sample has around 300,000 clones; almost 90% are singletons. Treatment indicated: 19 received Ad26.COV2.S at low or high dose, single or two shots; 5 received placebo; per-sample allocation not given. After the first vaccine or placebo injection, samples were drawn on day 63. Boston hosted the donor, who was an adult aged 18-55 years. The sample here was peripheral blood, taken in a trial of Ad26.COV2.S vaccine versus placebo. This clonotype was obtained from a person aged 18-65 years who received the Ad26.COV2.S COVID-19 vaccine or a placebo. This chain connects TRBV13 to TRBJ1-1; D call uncertain. Written as DNA, the CDR3 is TGTGCCAGCAGCTCGGACCCCAACAGTGGGACTGAAGCTTTCTTT. Translating gives CASSSDPNSGTEAFF.